This is a list of T cell receptor beta chains from one sample in a study of T-cell memory formation after mild COVID-19. In TCRdb, the 5' RACE reads were re-called with MiXCR into one record per CDR3 protein. Here the sample spans some 70,000 distinct CDR3 sequences, over 15% being singletons. Sequencing was carried out using PBMCs or a T cell subset sorted from them (not recorded which). Source of these receptors: an adult woman who had mild COVID-19 (a few samples of this study predate the infection). Cell type and time point are not known. Both conserved end residues are trimmed from each CDR3. D genes are given only for firm matches. Size values are once, few and many counts, or a class for expanded clones, and some rows have none.

V gene	clone size	D gene	J gene	CDR3 protein
TRBV29-1	-	TRBD1	TRBJ2-1	SVEDRGPYNEQF
TRBV24-1	-	-	TRBJ2-1	ATSDTKQQSSYNEQF
TRBV12-3/TRBV12-4	many	TRBD1	TRBJ2-1	ASSFVIQGENEQF
TRBV25-1	-	TRBD1	TRBJ2-7	ASSGPGTGRYEQY
TRBV7-3	-	TRBD1	TRBJ2-7	ASSTGTGTYEQY
TRBV29-1	few	TRBD1	TRBJ2-1	SVVDRDREYNEQF
TRBV6-5	few	-	TRBJ2-1	ASSPPRPAQRTNEQF
TRBV4-3	-	-	TRBJ2-3	ASSQVRGSRADTQY
TRBV29-1	many	TRBD1	TRBJ2-1	SVDEGQGFMYEQF
TRBV4-3	-	-	TRBJ2-1	ASSSELIYNEQF
TRBV11-2	few	-	TRBJ2-1	ASSLGPSGFKNEQF
TRBV15	-	TRBD1	TRBJ2-1	ATSSPGQSHEQF
TRBV5-1	many	TRBD2	TRBJ2-7	ASSLGGGSYEQY
TRBV6-2/TRBV6-3	few	-	TRBJ2-1	ASSNYGNEQF
TRBV2	-	-	TRBJ2-5	ASSALGASETQY
TRBV3-1	few	-	TRBJ2-5	ASSPRYQETQY
TRBV20-1	-	-	TRBJ1-2	SVGSEKQGWLSPS
TRBV2	many	-	TRBJ2-1	ASSSSEYNEQF
TRBV7-6	few	-	TRBJ1-2	ASSSAAGKGGSNYGYT
TRBV7-8	-	TRBD2	TRBJ2-3	ASSLVRLAGDSTQY
TRBV19	-	-	TRBJ2-7	ASSRGIYEQY
TRBV5-1	-	-	TRBJ2-2	ASSRELYSTGELF
TRBV5-1	-	-	TRBJ2-7	ASSLEDGYEQY
TRBV2	-	-	TRBJ1-1	ASSGGFRNTEAF
TRBV11-2	-	TRBD1	TRBJ2-3	ASSKETGGIADTQY
TRBV29-1	once	-	TRBJ2-3	SVQVPGPPDTQY
TRBV9	few	TRBD2	TRBJ2-3	ASSPVAGGTDTQY
TRBV29-1	-	-	TRBJ2-7	SVEWGSGKDEQY
TRBV7-6	-	-	TRBJ2-1	ASSLGAQPLENEQF